This entry lists 12 T cell receptor beta chains sequenced from one sample in a study of Graves' ophthalmopathy and Graves' hyperthyroidism listed by TCRdb under 2018. Sequencing used an Illumina HiSeq 2000. TCR beta CDR3 regions were amplified from RNA transcripts for repertoire sequencing. A first-round RT-PCR used HTBI primers with the Qiagen OneStep RT-PCR kit, followed by a second-round multiplex PCR, size selection and purification. The public reads were reprocessed in TCRdb via fastp at Q25 and MiXCR, keeping in-frame beta chains. Identical CDR3 proteins give one entry, which carries the most common genes and DNA. The sample contains around 1.1 million distinct CDR3 sequences, about two fifths of them found a single time. In total, the top ten clones hold 11% of the sample. The sample was peripheral blood or thyroid tissue (not recorded which). The source is an adult man with Graves' hyperthyroidism.

The CDR3 loop is CASSADRTYGYTF. CDR3 nucleotides: TGCGCCAGCAGCGCAGACAGAACCTATGGCTACACCTTC. The chain uses TRBV4-3 and TRBJ1-2; TRBD1 might be the D (5 bases). V gave up 5 bases and J gave up 4 bases, with 11 bases separating them. This CDR3 spans 13 amino acids. Germline assignment: CDR1 LGHNA and CDR2 YSLEER.

The table lists this clonotype with many counts. The chain recombines TRBV25-1 with TRBJ1-5; 8 bases line up with TRBD1. CDR3 size: 14 residues. Unmatched junction bases numbered 7, after V lost 5 bases and J lost 7 bases. The germline gives CDR1 MGHDK, CDR2 SYGVNS. CDR3: CASSPRGLGQPQHF. For the CDR3, the DNA is TGTGCCAGCAGTCCCAGGGGGCTCGGGCAGCCCCAGCATTTT.

This clonotype was picked up many times. V gene TRBV25-1 combines with J gene TRBJ1-1; no clear D gene. CDR1 is MGHDK and CDR2 is SYGVNS in the germline V gene. The CDR3 spans 13 residues. Trimming pared 0 bases from V and 10 bases from J, leaving 12 bases between. The CDR3: CASSEYWSDLAFF. The CDR3 bases are TGTGCCAGCAGTGAATATTGGAGTGATTTAGCTTTCTTT.

This clonotype was seen a handful of times. The chain combines TRBV20-1 with TRBJ2-2, with D unclear. CDR3 size: 12 residues. Germline V gene lookup returns CDR1 DFQATT and CDR2 SNEGSKA (reference sequence). The V gene lost 0 bases and the J gene lost 8 bases, with 7 bases spanning the gap. The DNA for the CDR3 is TGCAGTGCTAGAGACCTTCTGGGGGAGCTGTTTTTT. It yields the protein CSARDLLGELFF.

With regard to this clonotype: Because it lacks the conserved phenylalanine or tryptophan at the end, this CDR3 is likely a read error. The limits of the CDR3 on the DNA are not certain, so only TCRdb's listed CDR3 is given. The J gene is TRBJ2-2, the V gene TRBV11-2; the table's D call TRBD1 went unverified against the DNA. Per the germline V gene, CDR1 is SGHAT and CDR2 is FQNNGV. Counting both end residues, the CDR3 totals 21 amino acids. The CDR3: CASSLTSRGQGGPYEHRGAVV.

The chain couples TRBV19 to TRBJ2-2; D uncertain. Germline-derived CDR1 and CDR2 are LNHDA and SQIVND (reference sequence). V dropped 3 bases and J dropped 4 bases, with 15 bases sitting between them. CDR3 length: 16 residues. The CDR3 spells CASSIPRSTGTGELFF. CDR3 DNA: TGTGCCAGTAGTATTCCGAGAAGCACTGGCACCGGGGAGCTGTTTTTT. Together with reference TRBV19 and TRBJ2-2, the CDR3 gives the full variable domain: DGGITQSPKYLFRKEGQNVTLSCEQNLNHDAMYWYRQDPGQGLRLIYYSQIVNDFQKGDIAEGYSVSREKKESFPLTVTSAQKNPTAFYLCASSIPRSTGTGELFFGEGSRLTVL.

This clonotype came up many times. V and J are TRBV5-1 and TRBJ2-6; possibly TRBD1 for D (6 bases). Deletions cut 4 bases from V and 1 base from J, with 9 bases between. The CDR3 is 15 amino acids. The germline V gene has CDR1 SGHRS and CDR2 YFSETQ. This CDR3 reads CASSPDRSGANVLTF. DNA of the CDR3: TGCGCCAGCAGCCCCGACAGGTCTGGGGCCAACGTCCTGACTTTC.

This clonotype was seen a handful of times. The V call is TRBV19, the J call TRBJ2-3; D uncertain. Trimming removed 5 bases from V and 2 bases from J, with 8 bases in between. Germline loops: CDR1 LNHDA, CDR2 SQIVND (reference sequence). The CDR3 extends over 13 amino acids. CDR3 sequence reads: CASSELSTDTQYF. The CDR3, as DNA: TGTGCCAGTAGTGAATTATCCACAGATACGCAGTATTTT.

This clonotype showed up just a few times. The V gene is TRBV18, the J gene TRBJ2-5, with D possibly being TRBD2 (6 bases). This CDR3 has 16 residues. Germline V gives CDR1 KGHSH, CDR2 LQKENI. V was shortened by 0 bases and J by 5 bases, with 16 bases between the two germline ends. The chain's CDR3 is CASSPPKGPREETQYF. DNA of the CDR3: TGTGCCAGCTCACCACCGAAGGGGCCACGGGAGGAGACCCAGTACTTC.

The chain carries TRBV18 and TRBJ2-5, with D possibly matching TRBD2 (6 bases). CDR1 KGHSH and CDR2 LQKENI come from the germline V gene. Trimming left V 4 bases short and J 3 bases short, with 12 bases between. CDR3 length: 14 residues. The CDR3 DNA follows: TGTGCCAGCTCACGGCGGGATGTGAAAGAGACCCAGTACTTC. Translated: CASSRRDVKETQYF.

This clonotype appeared many times. The CDR3: CATSRGNIGSEQYF. The CDR3, as DNA: TGTGCCACCAGCAGAGGAAACATCGGCAGCGAGCAGTACTTC. The V gene is TRBV15, the J gene TRBJ2-7; no definite D call. Germline V gives CDR1 LNHNV, CDR2 YYDKDF (reference sequence). The CDR3 length is 14 residues. The V and J ends lost 1 base and 6 bases respectively, with 13 bases between them.

This clonotype has a count of ten or more. The chain links TRBV7-8 to TRBJ1-5; D ambiguous. V was cut by 6 bases and J by 7 bases, with 13 bases left in between. The germline gives CDR1 SGHVS, CDR2 FQNEAQ. The CDR3 contains 13 residues. CDR3 region: CASSLDPPQPQHF. The CDR3 DNA reads TGTGCCAGCAGTCTAGACCCGCCGCAGCCCCAGCATTTT.